What follows are 5 T cell receptor beta chains derived from one specimen sequenced in a study of OX40 agonist ivuxolimab in advanced cancers. This table comes from immunoSEQ multiplex PCR, and its TCRdb copy is limited to in-frame clones, with some not included. The sample carries 70,000 to 90,000 clones, approximately 89% recorded once. The starting material was CD4+ or CD8+ T cells sorted from blood, obtained in a trial of the OX40 agonist ivuxolimab. These receptors came from an adult with an advanced solid tumor such as melanoma, head and neck, liver or kidney cancer.

This sequence joins TRBV19 and TRBJ1-5, with D possibly matching TRBD1 (6 bases). The germline V gene has CDR1 LNHDA and CDR2 SQIVND (reference sequence). The CDR3 has 14 amino acids. Trimming shortened V by 1 base and J by 3 bases, and 7 bases separated the two germline ends. CDR3 nucleotides: TGTGCCAGTAGTATAGGACAGGTCAATCAGCCCCAGCATTTT. It yields the protein CASSIGQVNQPQHF.

J is TRBJ2-1 and V is TRBV10-3, with 8 nucleotides matching TRBD1. Losses at the gene ends were 4 bases for V and 1 base for J; bases not matched to a gene: 3. The germline V gene encodes CDR1 ENHRY and CDR2 SYGVKD. The CDR3 covers 15 residues. The CDR3 protein is CAISGDRGSYNEQFF. The CDR3 DNA sequence: TGTGCCATCAGTGGTGACAGGGGTTCCTACAATGAGCAGTTCTTC.

The chain recombines TRBV15 with TRBJ1-1; D call uncertain. This CDR3 is 14 amino acids long. Germline V gene data show CDR1 as LNHNV and CDR2 as YYDKDF (reference sequence). V was shortened by 0 bases and J by 9 bases, with 14 bases between the two germline ends. The CDR3, as DNA: TGTGCCACCAGCAGAGAATCGGGAGGGATTAAAGCTTTCTTT. Protein product: CATSRESGGIKAFF. The whole variable domain, remainder taken from reference TRBV15 and TRBJ1-1, is DAMVIQNPRYQVTQFGKPVTLSCSQTLNHNVMYWYQQKSSQAPKLLFHYYDKDFNNEADTPDNFQSRRPNTSFCFLDIRSPGLGDTAMYLCATSRESGGIKAFFGQGTRLTVV.

This chain connects TRBV19 to TRBJ2-6, with 8 positions matching TRBD1. Trimming removed 4 bases from V and 0 bases from J; junction bases left unmatched: 5. Germline CDR1 and CDR2: LNHDA and SQIVND (reference sequence). The CDR3 runs 17 residues. The CDR3 here is CASSTGTGYSGANVLTF. The CDR3 DNA reads as TGTGCCAGTAGTACCGGGACAGGATACTCTGGGGCCAACGTCCTGACTTTC.

The chain recombines TRBV27 with TRBJ2-3, with TRBD2 matching 14 bases. CDR3 length: 17 residues. The V and J ends lost 8 bases and 8 bases, in that order; junction bases with no gene match: 15. Germline V CDR1 and CDR2: MNHEY, SMNVEV (reference sequence). In DNA, the CDR3 is TGTGCCAGCGAAGGGACTAGCGGGAGAGGGGGGCGGGGTACGCAGTATTTT. This sequence encodes CASEGTSGRGGRGTQYF.